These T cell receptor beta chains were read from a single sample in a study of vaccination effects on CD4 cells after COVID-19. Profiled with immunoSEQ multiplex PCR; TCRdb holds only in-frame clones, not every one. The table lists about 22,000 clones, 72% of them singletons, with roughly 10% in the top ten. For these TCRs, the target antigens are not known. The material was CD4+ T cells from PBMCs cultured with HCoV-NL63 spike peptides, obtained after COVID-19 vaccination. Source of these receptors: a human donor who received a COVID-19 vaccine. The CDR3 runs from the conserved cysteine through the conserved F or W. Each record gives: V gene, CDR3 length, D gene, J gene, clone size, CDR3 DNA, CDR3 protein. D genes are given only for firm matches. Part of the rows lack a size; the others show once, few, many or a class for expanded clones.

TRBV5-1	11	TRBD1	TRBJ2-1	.	TGCGCCAGCAGACAGGGGAATGAGCAGTTCTTC	CASRQGNEQFF
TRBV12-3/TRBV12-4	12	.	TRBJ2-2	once	TGTGCCAGCAGAAGGGGCACCGGGGAGCTGTTTTTT	CASRRGTGELFF
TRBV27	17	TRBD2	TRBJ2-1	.	TGTGCCAGCAGTTTCACTAGCGGGGGGGCCTCCTACAATGAGCAGTTCTTC	CASSFTSGGASYNEQFF
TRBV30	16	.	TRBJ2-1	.	TGTGCCTGGAGTGTACTCGGCTCCGGGTCCTACAATGAGCAGTTCTTC	CAWSVLGSGSYNEQFF
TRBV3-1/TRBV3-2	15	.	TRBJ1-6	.	TGTGCCAGCAGCCCGCCGGGACGGCAGAATTCACCCCTCCACTTT	CASSPPGRQNSPLHF
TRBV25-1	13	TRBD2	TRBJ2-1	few	TGTGCCAGCGGACTAGCGGGAGGCAATGAGCAGTTCTTC	CASGLAGGNEQFF
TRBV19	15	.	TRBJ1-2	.	TGTGCCAGTAGTATATTTGAGGGTTCGAACTATGGCTACACCTTC	CASSIFEGSNYGYTF
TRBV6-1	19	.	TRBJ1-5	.	TGTGCCAGCAGTGAATCCGGCTGGGACCGGCGATATAGCAATCAGCCCCAGCATTTT	CASSESGWDRRYSNQPQHF
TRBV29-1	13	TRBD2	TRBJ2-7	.	TGCAGCGTTGAAGGGACTAGCGGAGAAACGACTTTCTTC	CSVEGTSGETTFF
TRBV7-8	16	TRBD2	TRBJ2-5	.	TGTGCCAGCAGCCTTCGGACTAGCGGGGGGTGGGAGACCCAGTACTTC	CASSLRTSGGWETQYF
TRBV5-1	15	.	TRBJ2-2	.	TGCGCCAGCAGCTTGGTGGAGGGGTCAACCGGGGAGCTGTTTTTT	CASSLVEGSTGELFF
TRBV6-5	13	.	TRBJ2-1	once	TGTGCCAGCAGTTACTCGATTAACAATGAGCAGTTCTTC	CASSYSINNEQFF
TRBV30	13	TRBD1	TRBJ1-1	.	TGTGCCTGGAGTAGGGACAGTAACACTGAAGCTTTCTTT	CAWSRDSNTEAFF
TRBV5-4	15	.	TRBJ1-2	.	TGTGCCAGCAGCCTAGGCCGGGTGGGGGACTATGGCTACACCTTC	CASSLGRVGDYGYTF
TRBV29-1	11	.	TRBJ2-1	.	TGCAGCGTTTCTATTTTGGATGAGCAGTTCTTC	CSVSILDEQFF
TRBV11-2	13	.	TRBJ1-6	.	TGTGCCAGCAGCTTAGAGACACTTTCACCCCTCCACTTT	CASSLETLSPLHF
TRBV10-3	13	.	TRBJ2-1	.	TGTGCCATCAGTGAGGGGCCCTGGGATGAGCAGTTCTTC	CAISEGPWDEQFF
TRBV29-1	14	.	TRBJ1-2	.	TGCAGCGTTGTTGGTCGGGGGCGCAGCTATGGCTACACCTTC	CSVVGRGRSYGYTF
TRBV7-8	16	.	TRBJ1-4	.	TGTGCCACCAACCCTCAGGGAGCGGCGACTAATGAAAAACTGTTTTTT	CATNPQGAATNEKLFF